This section outlines one TCR beta chain sequence together with its context. These data belong to a study of blood T cell repertoires in COVID-19. As for the study in general: The origin of the acute and convalescent COVID-19 samples was the United States, Italy and Spain.

Per the authors' pipeline: It was from reference gene primer amplification that nucleated cell counts were estimated. The assay was immunoSEQ multiplex PCR, and TCRdb's table has in-frame clones only and misses some. For V, J and clone size, that table is used; D and trimming come from the DNA. The sample yields under 200,000 clones, around 83% seen once. CDR3 length equals 14 residues. Looked up from germline, CDR1 is MNHEY and CDR2 is SVGEGT. Trimming pared 5 bases from V and 5 bases from J, leaving 15 bases between. Recruited during active infection, patients (from Seattle) were subsequently followed longitudinally.

This receptor was taken from a woman aged 45-65 years with COVID-19, enrolled during active disease. The rearrangement joins TRBV6-2 or TRBV6-3 to TRBJ1-1; possible D gene TRBD1, 6 bases. The sample comprised peripheral blood. In DNA form, the CDR3 reads TGTGCCAGCAGTGAGAGGGGGGGATCAACTGAAGCTTTCTTT. It yields the protein CASSERGGSTEAFF.